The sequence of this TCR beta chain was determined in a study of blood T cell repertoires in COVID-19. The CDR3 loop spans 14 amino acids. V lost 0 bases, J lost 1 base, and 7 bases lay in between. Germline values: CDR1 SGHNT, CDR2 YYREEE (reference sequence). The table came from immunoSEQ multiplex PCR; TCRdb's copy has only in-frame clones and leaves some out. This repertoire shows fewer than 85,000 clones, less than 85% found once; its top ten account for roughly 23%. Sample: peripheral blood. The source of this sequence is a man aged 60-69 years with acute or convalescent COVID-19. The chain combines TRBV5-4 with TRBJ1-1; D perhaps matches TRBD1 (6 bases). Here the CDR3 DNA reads TGTGCCAGCAGCTTGGACAGGGAGAACACTGAAGCTTTCTTT. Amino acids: CASSLDRENTEAFF. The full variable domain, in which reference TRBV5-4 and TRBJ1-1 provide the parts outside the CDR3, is ETGVTQSPTHLIKTRGQQVTLRCSSQSGHNTVSWYQQALGQGPQFIFQYYREEENGRGNFPPRFSGLQFPNYSSELNVNALELDDSALYLCASSLDRENTEAFFGQGTRLTVV.